The 31 T cell receptor beta chains below all came from one sample that was sequenced in a study of cytomegalovirus exposure and HLA in healthy donors. 13 Jbeta primers and 60 Vbeta primers were used for the PCR. Profiling relied on immunoSEQ multiplex PCR, and the TCRdb table lists in-frame clones only, not all of them. The sample lists fewer than 250,000 clones, about 83% occurring once. The material sequenced was PBMCs. The receptors derive from a girl aged 10 to 17 in good health and CMV-seronegative.

This clone was detected only a few times. The chain carries TRBV19 and TRBJ1-4; 7 bases agree with TRBD1. Losses at the gene ends were 4 bases for V and 5 bases for J; bases not matched to a gene: 4. The CDR3 is 14 amino acids. Per germline, CDR1 LNHDA and CDR2 SQIVND (reference sequence). The CDR3 DNA reads TGTGCCAGTAGTAGGGGACAGCTCAATGAAAAACTGTTTTTT. Translating it yields CASSRGQLNEKLFF. The variable domain in full, with the rest retrieved from reference TRBV19 and TRBJ1-4, is DGGITQSPKYLFRKEGQNVTLSCEQNLNHDAMYWYRQDPGQGLRLIYYSQIVNDFQKGDIAEGYSVSREKKESFPLTVTSAQKNPTAFYLCASSRGQLNEKLFFGSGTQLSVL.

The chain carries TRBV5-1 and TRBJ2-5; 8 bases align to TRBD1. The J call may be incorrect, as the DNA end agrees better with TRBJ2-7. The CDR3 spans 15 residues. Germline values: CDR1 SGHRS, CDR2 YFSETQ. The CDR3 DNA reads TGCGCCAGCAGCCTTTCCCGGGACAGGACCTACGAGCAGTACTTC. Amino acid sequence: CASSLSRDRTYEQYF.

This clone was seen only once. The chain uses TRBV30 and TRBJ2-7; 8 bases fit TRBD1. Germline lookup yields CDR1 GTSNPN and CDR2 SVGIG (reference sequence). This CDR3 has 14 amino acids. V lost 0 bases and J lost 9; bases outside the gene matches: 10. CDR3 nucleotides: TGTGCCTGGAGTGTAGGTGGGACAGGACGTGGGCAGTACTTC. Encoded protein: CAWSVGGTGRGQYF.

This clone was detected once. Here the CDR3 DNA reads TGTGCCACCAGCAGAGGAGGTGCGGCCTACGAGCAGTACTTC. Protein sequence: CATSRGGAAYEQYF. V gene TRBV15 combines with J gene TRBJ2-7; D call uncertain. The germline V gene has CDR1 LNHNV and CDR2 YYDKDF (reference sequence). The ends were cut back, 1 base at V and 2 bases at J, with 9 bases in the middle. This CDR3 comprises 14 residues.

This chain links TRBV29-1 with TRBJ1-1; no clear D. Trimming removed 3 bases at V and 7 bases at J, with 18 bases between. Germline V gene sequence: CDR1 SQVTM, CDR2 ANQGSEA. The CDR3 consists of 14 residues. CDR3 bases: TGCAGCGTTGATTCAGTCCGTGCGGGAAGTGAAGCTTTCTTT. Translation gives CSVDSVRAGSEAFF.

This clone appeared a few times. V gene TRBV28 combines with J gene TRBJ1-1, with 7 bases that match TRBD1. The CDR3 extends over 15 amino acids. J lost 2 bases, V lost 6 bases, and 9 bases had no gene match. Germline values: CDR1 MDHEN, CDR2 SYDVKM. The CDR3 here is CASSSAGTANTEAFF. In nucleotides, the CDR3 is TGTGCCAGCAGCTCCGCAGGGACAGCAAACACTGAAGCTTTCTTT.

CDR3 sequence reads: CASSSGTGLYNEQFF. The CDR3 DNA reads as TGTGCCAGCAGCTCGGGGACAGGGCTCTACAATGAGCAGTTCTTC. The chain carries TRBV7-2 and TRBJ2-1; 9 bases are a match to TRBD1. The CDR3 runs to 15 residues. J lost 3 bases, V lost 4 bases, and 4 bases had no gene match. Germline-derived CDR1 and CDR2 are SGHTA and FQGNSA. Based on the CDR3 plus reference TRBV7-2 and TRBJ2-1, the full variable domain is GAGVSQSPSNKVTEKGKDVELRCDPISGHTALYWYRQSLGQGLEFLIYFQGNSAPDKSGLPSDRFSAERTGGSVSTLTIQRTQQEDSAVYLCASSSGTGLYNEQFFGPGTRLTVL.

The chain is built from TRBV6-1 and TRBJ1-1; D is unresolved. The CDR3 is 14 amino acids. Germline V gene data show CDR1 as MNHNS and CDR2 as SASEGT. V lost 0 bases, J lost 4 bases, and 9 bases lay in between. The CDR3 sequence is CASSEARHRTEAFF. As DNA, the CDR3 is TGTGCCAGCAGTGAAGCCCGACACCGCACTGAAGCTTTCTTT.

This sequence joins TRBV5-5 and TRBJ2-7, with 7 bases that match TRBD2. This CDR3 region has 17 residues. The germline V gene has CDR1 SGHKS and CDR2 YYEKEE (reference sequence). Losses at the gene ends were 2 bases for V and 2 bases for J; bases not matched to a gene: 13. CDR3 DNA: TGTGCCAGCAGCTTCGGTCCAAGCGGGAAGCCCCCCTACGAGCAGTACTTC. Translated: CASSFGPSGKPPYEQYF.

The J gene is TRBJ1-2, the V gene TRBV27; maybe TRBD1 (5 bases). Between the trimmed V and J ends, which lost 4 bases and 4 bases, there was a span of 16 bases. The CDR3 is made up of 15 amino acids. CDR1 is MNHEY, CDR2 SMNVEV, per germline (reference sequence). For the CDR3, the DNA is TGTGCCAGCAGTTCCGTTACAGGCCCTCTCTATGGCTACACCTTC. Its translation: CASSSVTGPLYGYTF.

CDR3: CASSFLGQGSEKLFF. CDR3 nucleotide sequence: TGCGCCAGCAGCTTCCTCGGGCAGGGGAGTGAAAAACTGTTTTTT. The V call is TRBV5-1, the J call TRBJ1-4; D is possibly TRBD1 (6 bases). Germline V gives CDR1 SGHRS, CDR2 YFSETQ. This CDR3 has 15 residues. With 2 bases removed from V and 7 bases from J, the gap between germline ends came to 15 bases.

The CDR3 protein is CASSHEQGNSNQPQHF. CDR3 DNA sequence: TGCGCCAGCAGTCATGAACAGGGGAATAGCAATCAGCCCCAGCATTTT. The chain is built from TRBV23-1 and TRBJ1-5, with TRBD1 identical over 7 bases. TRBV23-1 is an ORF; its function is uncertain. The CDR3 is 16 residues long. The J segment lost 0 bases and the V segment lost 3 bases, leaving 5 bases of the junction unmatched.

The V and J genes are TRBV7-9 and TRBJ1-1, with 7 bases that match TRBD1. V lost 5 bases to trimming and J lost 5 bases; unmatched junction nucleotides: 8. From germline, CDR1 is SEHNR and CDR2 FQNEAQ (reference sequence). The CDR3 contains 14 residues. The CDR3 loop is CASSRQGGQTEAFF. The CDR3 nucleotides read TGTGCCAGCAGCCGGCAGGGGGGACAGACTGAAGCTTTCTTT.

On this clone itself: Germline and junction disagree at one end, which may indicate a read error. The rearrangement uses TRBV28 and TRBJ2-7; TRBD1 matches at 7 bases. Germline V CDR1 and CDR2: MDHEN, SYDVKM. This CDR3 region has 15 residues. The CDR3: CASKPGTVDPYEQYF. The DNA for the CDR3 is TGCGCCTCTAAACCCGGGACAGTCGACCCCTACGAGCAGTACTTC.

This sequence joins TRBV6-6 and TRBJ2-7; 11 bases map to TRBD2. The ends lost 5 bases at V and 3 bases at J; junction bases unmatched: 6. The CDR3 is 15 amino acids. The germline V gene has CDR1 MNHNY and CDR2 SVGAGI (reference sequence). CDR3 coding DNA: TGTGCCAGCAGTAAACTAGCGGGGGCCCACTACGAGCAGTACTTC. This codes for CASSKLAGAHYEQYF.

This rearrangement joins TRBV5-6 to TRBJ1-1, with D possibly being TRBD1 (6 bases). This CDR3 has 13 residues. Germline V CDR1 and CDR2: SGHDT, YYEEEE. The V end was cut by 3 bases, the J end by 2 bases, with 8 bases between. The CDR3 protein is CASSWTANTEAFF. CDR3 bases: TGTGCCAGCAGCTGGACAGCTAACACTGAAGCTTTCTTT.

The V and J genes are TRBV6-1 and TRBJ1-1; D uncertain. Germline V gene sequence: CDR1 MNHNS, CDR2 SASEGT. This CDR3 is built from 13 residues. Between the trimmed V and J ends, which lost 6 bases and 1 base, there was a span of 9 bases. The CDR3 DNA is TGTGCCAGCAGGGAGATCAGGAACACTGAAGCTTTCTTT. It yields the protein CASREIRNTEAFF.

The chain employs TRBV7-8 and TRBJ2-5; tentatively, D is TRBD2 (6 bases). Germline V lookup: CDR1 SGHVS, CDR2 FQNEAQ. This CDR3 spans 18 amino acids. Trimming pared 5 bases from V and 1 base from J, leaving 23 bases between. CDR3 coding DNA: TGTGCCAGCAGCCATTGGAGCGGGTTTCGAAATTCCCAAGAGACCCAGTACTTC. Protein sequence: CASSHWSGFRNSQETQYF. Complete variable domain (other parts from reference TRBV7-8 and TRBJ2-5): GAGVSQSPRYKVAKRGQDVALRCDPISGHVSLFWYQQALGQGPEFLTYFQNEAQLDKSGLPSDRFFAERPEGSVSTLKIQRTQQEDSAVYLCASSHWSGFRNSQETQYFGPGTRLLVL.

The J gene is TRBJ2-1, the V gene TRBV29-1; possible D gene TRBD2, 6 bases. The ends were cut back, 6 bases at V and 9 bases at J, with 18 bases in the middle. Germline assignment: CDR1 SQVTM and CDR2 ANQGSEA. The CDR3 spans 13 residues. In nucleotides, the CDR3 is TGCAGCGTAGACAGCGGGTTACGAACTGAGCAGTTCTTC. It translates to CSVDSGLRTEQFF.

The V gene is TRBV20-1, the J gene TRBJ2-5; D is uncertain. The CDR3 is 11 amino acids. The germline CDR1 and CDR2 sequences are DFQATT and SNEGSKA (reference sequence). V was cut by 3 bases and J by 0 bases, with 2 bases left in between. Written as DNA, the CDR3 is TGCAGTGCTAGCTACCAAGAGACCCAGTACTTC. Amino acids: CSASYQETQYF.

The chain links TRBV6-6 to TRBJ2-7, with 7 bases aligning to TRBD1. The CDR3 is 15 residues long. Germline CDR1 and CDR2: MNHNY and SVGAGI (reference sequence). With V trimmed by 0 bases and J by 5 bases, 7 bases remained unmatched. CDR3 sequence (DNA): TGTGCCAGCAGTTACTCAGGGGGCCACTCGAACGAGCAGTACTTC. Translated, it gives CASSYSGGHSNEQYF.

The chain uses TRBV28 and TRBJ2-3; unclear D gene. In germline, CDR1 is MDHEN, CDR2 SYDVKM. The CDR3 contains 14 residues. The V and J ends lost 3 bases and 0 bases respectively, with 7 bases between them. The CDR3 DNA follows: TGTGCCAGCAGTTTGCTGGCTAGCACAGATACGCAGTATTTT. Its protein is CASSLLASTDTQYF.

This sequence joins TRBV11-2 and TRBJ2-6; tentatively, D is TRBD1 (5 bases). This CDR3 is built from 17 residues. The ends were cut back, 5 bases at V and 2 bases at J, with 16 bases in the middle. Germline CDR1 is SGHAT and CDR2 is FQNNGV. Written as DNA, the CDR3 is TGTGCCAGCAGCAACCACCCACAGGCACCTGGGGCCAACGTCCTGACTTTC. Its translation is CASSNHPQAPGANVLTF.

The chain is built from TRBV30 and TRBJ2-2; 7 bases are a match to TRBD2. Trimming removed 6 bases from V and 3 bases from J; junction bases left unmatched: 13. This CDR3 spans 16 amino acids. Germline V gene data show CDR1 as GTSNPN and CDR2 as SVGIG (reference sequence). This CDR3 reads CACRAGGKSHTGELFF. The CDR3 nucleotides are TGTGCCTGCCGAGCCGGGGGGAAATCTCACACCGGGGAGCTGTTTTTT. Combining the CDR3 with reference TRBV30 and TRBJ2-2 gives the whole variable domain SQTIHQWPATLVQPVGSPLSLECTVEGTSNPNLYWYRQAAGRGLQLLFYSVGIGQISSEVPQNLSASRPQDRQFILSSKKLLLSDSGFYLCACRAGGKSHTGELFFGEGSRLTVL.

The rearrangement joins TRBV2 to TRBJ2-2; 13 bases line up with TRBD2. CDR3 size: 15 residues. Trimming at V came to 7 bases and at J to 8 bases, leaving 7 bases not matched to a gene. CDR1 SNHLY and CDR2 FYNNEI come from the germline V gene. The CDR3 coding sequence is TGTGCCAGCACACTAGCGGGAGGGCGTGTAGGGGAGCTGTTTTTT. This codes for CASTLAGGRVGELFF.

This clone was detected only a few times. The rearrangement uses TRBV6-5 and TRBJ1-1, with TRBD1 as a possible D gene (5 bases). There are 14 residues in the CDR3. Germline V gene lookup returns CDR1 MNHEY and CDR2 SVGAGI. Trimming left V 4 bases short and J 4 bases short, with 13 bases between. The CDR3 spells CASSFRVSGTEAFF. As DNA, the CDR3 is TGTGCCAGCAGTTTCAGGGTTTCCGGCACTGAAGCTTTCTTT.

The chain joins TRBV19 to TRBJ1-5; 8 bases are shared with TRBD1. J lost 0 bases, V lost 5 bases, and 6 bases had no gene match. From germline, CDR1 is LNHDA and CDR2 SQIVND (reference sequence). The CDR3 spans 16 residues. CDR3 residues: CASSPRDRISNQPQHF. For the CDR3, the DNA is TGTGCCAGTAGTCCGCGGGACAGGATTAGCAATCAGCCCCAGCATTTT. Drawing the rest from reference TRBV19 and TRBJ1-5, the complete variable domain is DGGITQSPKYLFRKEGQNVTLSCEQNLNHDAMYWYRQDPGQGLRLIYYSQIVNDFQKGDIAEGYSVSREKKESFPLTVTSAQKNPTAFYLCASSPRDRISNQPQHFGDGTRLSIL.

The V gene is TRBV5-4, the J gene TRBJ2-2; TRBD2 matches at 13 bases. The V gene end was trimmed by 3 bases and the J gene end by 5 bases; junction bases not matched to a gene: 4. CDR3 length: 16 amino acids. Germline CDR1 is SGHNT and CDR2 is YYREEE (reference sequence). CDR3 amino acids: CASSYILAGGTGELFF. Here the CDR3 DNA reads TGTGCCAGCAGCTATATACTAGCGGGAGGGACCGGGGAGCTGTTTTTT.

The CDR3 here is CASSPGIREGQYF. The DNA for the CDR3 is TGTGCCAGCTCACCAGGGATCAGGGAGGGACAGTACTTC. The chain joins TRBV18 to TRBJ2-4; TRBD2 matches at 7 bases. CDR3 length equals 13 residues. V lost 2 bases and J lost 13; bases outside the gene matches: 8. CDR1 and CDR2 from the germline V gene are KGHSH and LQKENI.

The count of this clone is one. The V gene is TRBV28, the J gene TRBJ1-5; TRBD1 matches 9 bases. Germline CDR1 MDHEN, CDR2 SYDVKM. CDR3 size: 15 residues. Losses at the gene ends were 6 bases for V and 3 bases for J; bases not matched to a gene: 6. CDR3 nucleotide sequence: TGTGCCAGCAGACTTGGACAGGGGAACAATCAGCCCCAGCATTTT. Translated, it gives CASRLGQGNNQPQHF. Filled out from reference TRBV28 and TRBJ1-5, the complete variable domain reads DVKVTQSSRYLVKRTGEKVFLECVQDMDHENMFWYRQDPGLGLRLIYFSYDVKMKEKGDIPEGYSVSREKKERFSLILESASTNQTSMYLCASRLGQGNNQPQHFGDGTRLSIL.

This chain uses TRBV5-1 with TRBJ1-3; a weak D match, TRBD1 (5 bases). Germline lookup yields CDR1 SGHRS and CDR2 YFSETQ. Trimming took off 0 bases at V and 0 bases at J, with 10 bases between the two ends. This CDR3 is built from 16 residues. CDR3: CASSLASTVSGNTIYF. The CDR3 DNA reads TGCGCCAGCAGCTTGGCGTCGACAGTCTCTGGAAACACCATATATTTT.